This T cell receptor (beta chain) was captured by sequencing in a study of identical twins. This clonotype was found many times. CDR1 and CDR2 from the germline V gene are LNHDA and SQIVND (reference sequence). The germline V and J ends were trimmed by 5 bases and 1 base, with 12 bases remaining between them. The CDR3 is 15 amino acids. TCRdb fed the 5' RACE reads into MiXCR, producing one record per CDR3 protein. The sample carries 700,000 to 950,000 distinct CDR3 sequences, approximately 13% recorded once. These data are also associated with another study on yellow fever vaccine responses in identical twins.

The source is a woman between 18 and 29 years old in good health. Input material: PBMCs. The rearrangement joins TRBV19 to TRBJ1-5, with D perhaps matching TRBD1 (5 bases). CDR3 residues: CASSSIRGSNQPQHF. Written as DNA, the CDR3 is TGTGCCAGTAGTTCGATACGGGGCAGCAATCAGCCCCAGCATTTT.